This TCR beta chain derives from a study of blood T cell repertoires in COVID-19. Original data processing: Estimates of nucleated cell counts were drawn from the amplification of reference gene primers. TCRdb's table, derived via immunoSEQ multiplex PCR, lists solely in-frame clones and lacks some. V and J calls and clone size are given by that table; D and trimming were obtained from the DNA. The sample shows roughly 330,000 clones, approximately 90% of them seen only once. Cohort allocation depended upon clinical history that participants reported. Germline CDR1 is MDHEN and CDR2 is SYDVKM. The CDR3 has 14 amino acids. The V end was cut by 3 bases, the J end by 1 base, with 9 bases between.

The chain combines TRBV28 with TRBJ1-1; D perhaps matches TRBD1 (6 bases). The clonotype was recovered from a woman younger than 30 who had recovered from COVID-19. Sequences were obtained from PBMCs or T cells enriched from blood (not recorded which). CDR3 DNA: TGTGCCAGCAGTTTTCAGGGGCCGAACACTGAAGCTTTCTTT. Protein: CASSFQGPNTEAFF.